This T cell receptor beta chain was identified during a study of blood T cell repertoires in COVID-19. This clone was observed a few times. The length of the CDR3 is 13 residues. Per germline, CDR1 SGHTA and CDR2 FQGNSA. The V and J ends lost 5 bases and 4 bases respectively, with 12 bases between them. Produced via immunoSEQ multiplex PCR; TCRdb's table is partial and in-frame only. The sample records some 180,000 clones, about 86% being singletons. This receptor was taken from a woman aged 70-85 years who had recovered from COVID-19. The chain is built from TRBV7-2 and TRBJ2-7, with D perhaps TRBD1 (6 bases). Sequences were obtained from peripheral blood. The CDR3 is CASSQSQGYEQYF. Here the CDR3 DNA reads TGTGCCAGCAGCCAATCCCAGGGGTACGAGCAGTACTTC.